One and the same sample provided the 22 T cell receptor beta chains below, sequenced in a study of blood T cell repertoires in COVID-19. Sequencing was performed with immunoSEQ multiplex PCR; in TCRdb, only in-frame clones are kept and a portion is missing. The table includes about 77,000 clones, 80% detected once. Sample: peripheral blood. Receptors were obtained from a woman in her 70s with acute or convalescent COVID-19.

The chain has TRBV11-3 and TRBJ1-2; 7 bases align to TRBD1. Germline loops: CDR1 SGHNT, CDR2 YENEEA. This CDR3 has 16 amino acids. Trimming cost V 1 base and J 4 bases; bases outside gene matches: 9. The CDR3 DNA reads TGTGCCAGCAGCTTAGTTACGCAGGGGGTATTCTATGGCTACACCTTC. Translated, it gives CASSLVTQGVFYGYTF.

The chain joins TRBV4-1 to TRBJ2-7; D is perhaps TRBD2 (5 bases). Germline V lookup: CDR1 MGHRA, CDR2 YSYEKL. V was trimmed by 1 base and J by 5 bases, leaving 6 bases between them. The CDR3 has 12 residues. The CDR3 loop is CASSQGEHEQYF. CDR3 DNA: TGCGCCAGCAGCCAAGGGGAGCACGAGCAGTACTTC.

This sequence joins TRBV27 and TRBJ1-2, with D perhaps matching TRBD1 (6 bases). Trimming shortened V by 7 bases and J by 6 bases, and 21 bases separated the two germline ends. Germline V CDR1 and CDR2: MNHEY, SMNVEV (reference sequence). This CDR3 comprises 15 residues. The CDR3 region is CASKTKRPGHHGYTF. The CDR3 DNA sequence: TGTGCCAGCAAAACTAAAAGACCGGGACATCATGGCTACACCTTC.

The genes are TRBV29-1 and TRBJ2-1, with D unresolved. Germline V lookup: CDR1 SQVTM, CDR2 ANQGSEA. The CDR3 has 11 amino acids. Trimming cost V 7 bases and J 6 bases, with 10 bases left between them. CDR3 amino acids: CSGTMRNEQFF. The CDR3 DNA is TGCAGCGGCACGATGCGCAATGAGCAGTTCTTC.

This clone occurred a few times. The CDR3 region is CASSLGRYTYEQYF. The CDR3 DNA reads as TGTGCCAGCAGCTTGGGGAGATACACCTACGAGCAGTACTTC. The V gene is TRBV11-3, the J gene TRBJ2-7; possibly TRBD2 for D (5 bases). The CDR3 runs 14 residues. The germline V gene has CDR1 SGHNT and CDR2 YENEEA. V was cut by 3 bases and J by 2 bases, with 11 bases left in between. Full variable domain (missing parts from reference TRBV11-3 and TRBJ2-7): EAGVVQSPRYKIIEKKQPVAFWCNPISGHNTLYWYLQNLGQGPELLIRYENEEAVDDSQLPKDRFSAERLKGVDSTLKIQPAELGDSAVYLCASSLGRYTYEQYFGPGTRLTVT.

The rearrangement joins TRBV3-1 (or the pseudogene TRBV3-2) to TRBJ1-6; 8 bases fit TRBD1. Germline V gene lookup returns CDR1 LGHDT and CDR2 YNNKEL (reference sequence). The CDR3 runs 18 residues. The J segment lost 9 bases and the V segment lost 2 bases, leaving 15 bases of the junction unmatched. CDR3 loop: CASSQFPTGVGVSSPLHF. The CDR3 nucleotides are TGTGCCAGCAGCCAATTCCCGACAGGGGTGGGAGTGAGTTCACCCCTCCACTTT.

The V gene is TRBV4-1, the J gene TRBJ2-1; weak D call: TRBD1 (5 bases). Per germline, CDR1 MGHRA and CDR2 YSYEKL. V lost 0 bases to trimming and J lost 8 bases, with 23 bases between them. This CDR3 contains 18 residues. The CDR3 DNA reads as TGCGCCAGCAGCCAAGAGGGTAGTGGGCAGGGCGTTTTCCATGAGCAGTTCTTC. Its translation: CASSQEGSGQGVFHEQFF.

The chain couples TRBV6-2 or TRBV6-3 to TRBJ2-1; 12 bases are a match to TRBD2. The CDR3 length is 16 residues. From germline, CDR1 is MNHEY and CDR2 SVGEGT. Trimming cost V 1 base and J 8 bases; bases outside gene matches: 6. The CDR3 spells CASSYLPSGGAYEQFF. The CDR3, as DNA: TGTGCCAGCAGTTACTTGCCTAGCGGGGGGGCTTATGAGCAGTTCTTC.

There are a few counts of this clone. This sequence joins TRBV29-1 and TRBJ1-1, with TRBD1 identical over 8 bases. From germline, CDR1 is SQVTM and CDR2 ANQGSEA. This CDR3 comprises 14 residues. V lost 6 bases and J lost 3; bases outside the gene matches: 9. The CDR3 bases are TGCAGCGTCCCAGGGGGCTTGTTGGACACTGAAGCTTTCTTT. Protein sequence: CSVPGGLLDTEAFF. The whole variable domain, remainder taken from reference TRBV29-1 and TRBJ1-1, is SAVISQKPSRDICQRGTSLTIQCQVDSQVTMMFWYRQQPGQSLTLIATANQGSEATYESGFVIDKFPISRPNLTFSTLTVSNMSPEDSSIYLCSVPGGLLDTEAFFGQGTRLTVV.

The chain combines TRBV18 with TRBJ2-3; D call uncertain. The CDR3 is 16 amino acids. Per the germline V gene, CDR1 is KGHSH and CDR2 is LQKENI. With 3 bases removed from V and 0 bases from J, the gap between germline ends came to 13 bases. CDR3 residues: CASSPTIGRSTDTQYF. The CDR3 coding sequence is TGTGCCAGCTCACCTACCATTGGGCGCAGCACAGATACGCAGTATTTT.

With regard to this clone: One base away lies a much larger clone, so this may be a sequencing read error. The V and J genes are TRBV27 and TRBJ1-1; D ambiguous. Germline assignment: CDR1 MNHEY and CDR2 SMNVEV (reference sequence). The CDR3 has 13 residues. Trimming stripped 2 bases from V and 1 base from J, with 5 bases between. The CDR3 region has the DNA TGTGCCAGCAGTTTAGGAGAGAACACTGAAGCTTTCTTT. This sequence encodes CASSLGENTEAFF.

This clone was seen a handful of times. J is TRBJ1-1 and V is TRBV9; D is possibly TRBD1 (5 bases). This CDR3 is built from 13 residues. V was cut by 4 bases and J by 4 bases, with 11 bases left in between. Germline CDR1 and CDR2: SGDLS and YYNGEE. The CDR3: CASSFRVGTEAFF. The CDR3, as DNA: TGTGCCAGCAGCTTCAGGGTGGGCACTGAAGCTTTCTTT.

J is TRBJ1-1 and V is TRBV7-2; 7 nucleotides line up with TRBD1. This CDR3 comprises 15 residues. The V segment lost 3 bases and the J segment 3 bases; nucleotides outside the gene matches: 7. Looked up from germline, CDR1 is SGHTA and CDR2 is FQGNSA. The CDR3 sequence is CASSFGSTGDTEAFF. CDR3 bases: TGTGCCAGCAGCTTCGGTTCCACAGGGGACACTGAAGCTTTCTTT.

The gene calls are TRBV6-5 and TRBJ2-3; 8 bases align to TRBD1. This CDR3 is 15 amino acids long. With 2 bases clipped from V and 4 bases from J, the junction kept 5 bases outside the gene matches. Germline V CDR1 and CDR2: MNHEY, SVGAGI. The CDR3 coding sequence is TGTGCCAGCAGTTACGCGGACAGGGTGGCAGATACGCAGTATTTT. This codes for CASSYADRVADTQYF.

V and J are TRBV13 and TRBJ1-2; unclear D gene. There are 13 residues in the CDR3. Germline CDR1 is PRHDT and CDR2 is FYEKMQ (reference sequence). V was pared by 2 bases and J by 8 bases, with 12 bases between. In nucleotides, the CDR3 is TGTGCCAGCAGCTTAATCCTGGGAGGGGGCTACACCTTC. Amino acid sequence: CASSLILGGGYTF.

The count of this clone is one. This chain connects TRBV24-1 to TRBJ2-3; TRBD2 matches 12 bases. The V gene's germline CDR1 is KGHDR and CDR2 SFDVKD. The V and J ends lost 4 bases and 2 bases, in that order; junction bases with no gene match: 6. This CDR3 is 17 amino acids long. The CDR3 DNA follows: TGTGCCACCAGTGAATCCGGGACTAGCGGGTCCACAGATACGCAGTATTTT. It translates to CATSESGTSGSTDTQYF.

The J gene is TRBJ1-2, the V gene TRBV5-6, with TRBD1 as a possible D gene (6 bases). The CDR3 spans 12 residues. Germline V gene lookup returns CDR1 SGHDT and CDR2 YYEEEE. V was trimmed by 1 base and J by 8 bases, leaving 9 bases between them. The CDR3 DNA follows: TGTGCCAGCAGCTTGCCCACAGGGGGCTACACCTTC. It translates to CASSLPTGGYTF. The full variable domain, with the rest looked up from reference TRBV5-6 and TRBJ1-2, is DAGVTQSPTHLIKTRGQQVTLRCSPKSGHDTVSWYQQALGQGPQFIFQYYEEEERQRGNFPDRFSGHQFPNYSSELNVNALLLGDSALYLCASSLPTGGYTFGSGTRLTVV.

V gene TRBV11-3 combines with J gene TRBJ2-7, with TRBD1 matching 7 bases. Germline assignment: CDR1 SGHNT and CDR2 YENEEA. This CDR3 comprises 15 residues. J lost 5 bases, V lost 3 bases, and 10 bases had no gene match. The CDR3 loop reads CASSFRGTPVNEQYF. CDR3 coding DNA: TGTGCCAGCAGCTTCAGGGGGACGCCTGTGAACGAGCAGTACTTC.

V and J are TRBV15 and TRBJ2-2; 8 bases map to TRBD2. V was clipped by 1 base and J by 7 bases; unmatched bases: 8. CDR3 length: 16 residues. Germline lookup yields CDR1 LNHNV and CDR2 YYDKDF (reference sequence). CDR3 loop: CATSRALGLAGGELFF. The DNA for the CDR3 is TGTGCCACCAGCAGAGCCCTCGGACTAGCCGGCGGGGAGCTGTTTTTT.

The chain joins TRBV6-2 or TRBV6-3 to TRBJ2-7; 8 bases are shared with TRBD2. Unmatched junction bases numbered 8, after V lost 4 bases and J lost 3 bases. Per the germline V gene, CDR1 is MNHEY and CDR2 is SVGEGT. The CDR3 totals 15 residues. The CDR3 DNA reads TGTGCCAGCAGTTCCGCCGGGACTAGGTACTACGAGCAGTACTTC. Protein: CASSSAGTRYYEQYF.

J is TRBJ1-5 and V is TRBV27; maybe TRBD1 (6 bases). V lost 6 bases, J lost 2 bases, and 11 bases lay in between. The CDR3 consists of 14 residues. Germline values: CDR1 MNHEY, CDR2 SMNVEV (reference sequence). CDR3 protein: CASRLQGGNQPQHF. CDR3 DNA: TGTGCCAGCAGGCTACAGGGCGGCAATCAGCCCCAGCATTTT.

V and J are TRBV15 and TRBJ1-1; possibly TRBD1 for D (6 bases). This CDR3 is 15 amino acids long. Germline values: CDR1 LNHNV, CDR2 YYDKDF (reference sequence). V dropped 5 bases and J dropped 1 base, with 14 bases sitting between them. CDR3 amino acids: CATSSLLGGNTEAFF. CDR3 sequence (DNA): TGTGCCACCAGCTCCCTCCTAGGGGGGAACACTGAAGCTTTCTTT.